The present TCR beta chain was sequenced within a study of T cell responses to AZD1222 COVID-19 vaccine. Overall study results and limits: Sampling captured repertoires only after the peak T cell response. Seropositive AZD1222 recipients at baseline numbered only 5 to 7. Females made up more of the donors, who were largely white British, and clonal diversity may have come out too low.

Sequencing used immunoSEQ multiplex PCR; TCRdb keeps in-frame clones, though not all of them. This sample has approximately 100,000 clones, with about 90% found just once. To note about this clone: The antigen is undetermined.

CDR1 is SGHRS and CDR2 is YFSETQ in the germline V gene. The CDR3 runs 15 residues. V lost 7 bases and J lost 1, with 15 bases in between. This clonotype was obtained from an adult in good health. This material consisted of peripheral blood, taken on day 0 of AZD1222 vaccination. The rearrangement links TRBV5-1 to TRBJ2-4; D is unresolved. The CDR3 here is CASARRPTAKNIQYF. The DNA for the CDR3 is TGCGCCAGCGCAAGACGGCCGACGGCCAAAAACATTCAGTACTTC. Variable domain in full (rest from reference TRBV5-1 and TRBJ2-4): KAGVTQTPRYLIKTRGQQVTLSCSPISGHRSVSWYQQTPGQGLQFLFEYFSETQRNKGNFPGRFSGRQFSNSRSEMNVSTLELGDSALYLCASARRPTAKNIQYFGAGTRLSVL.